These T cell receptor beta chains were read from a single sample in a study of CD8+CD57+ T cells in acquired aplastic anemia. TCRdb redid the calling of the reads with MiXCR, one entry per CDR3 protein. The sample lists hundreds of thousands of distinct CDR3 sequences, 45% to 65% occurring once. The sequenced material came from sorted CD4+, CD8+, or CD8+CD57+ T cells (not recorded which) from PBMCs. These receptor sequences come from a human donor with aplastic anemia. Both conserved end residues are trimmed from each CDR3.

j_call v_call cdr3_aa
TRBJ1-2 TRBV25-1 ASRKPAGTGGDGYT
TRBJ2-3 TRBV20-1 STVPLADSTGTQY
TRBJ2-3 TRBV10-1 ASSDGGLTDTQY
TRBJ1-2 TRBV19 ASSISVYYGYT
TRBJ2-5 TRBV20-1 SATSRTGRQETQY
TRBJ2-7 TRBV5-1 ASSLGGSNTGEQY
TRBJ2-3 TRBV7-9 ASTGPMHTQY
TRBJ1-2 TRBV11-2 ASSQEGRHYGYT
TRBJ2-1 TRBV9 ASSAVLAGNNEQF
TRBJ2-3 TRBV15 ATSRPRTGGTDTQY
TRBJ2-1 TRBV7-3 ASSPLPGPYNEQF
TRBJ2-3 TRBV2 ASPGLAADTQY
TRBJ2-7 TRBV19 ASSIKVQTYEQY
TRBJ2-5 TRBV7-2 ASSPWTGGETQY
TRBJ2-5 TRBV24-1 ATSDPTSRSQETQY
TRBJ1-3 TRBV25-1 ATARHPGNTIY
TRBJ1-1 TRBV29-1 SASQENTEAF
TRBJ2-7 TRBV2 ASSVLPGQGLPYEQY
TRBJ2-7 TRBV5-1 ASSAPGSTSSYEQY
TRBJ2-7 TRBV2 ASSATGQLTYEQY
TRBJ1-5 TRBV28 ASSRDNSNQPQH
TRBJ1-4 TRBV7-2 ASSPGQANEKLF
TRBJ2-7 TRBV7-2 ASSLAGQPLSYEQY
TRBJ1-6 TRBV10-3 AIRNDGYNSPLH
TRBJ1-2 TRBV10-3 ATGQAEGMRYT
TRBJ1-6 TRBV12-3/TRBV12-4 ASSLMGSYNSPLH
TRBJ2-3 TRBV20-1 SASGGVQTDTQY
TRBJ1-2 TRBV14 ASSQTANYGYT
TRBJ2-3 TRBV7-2 ASSSDGGGVRTQY
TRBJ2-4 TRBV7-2 ASSLGPGLFKNIQY
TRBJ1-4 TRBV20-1 SAINPGLNEKLF
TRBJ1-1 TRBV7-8 ASSTYRETTEAF
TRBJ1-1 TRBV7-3 ASSPGLHTEAF
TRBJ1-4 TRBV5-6 ASSLPGQSLKLF
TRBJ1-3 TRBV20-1 STTDLTVGPQDTIY
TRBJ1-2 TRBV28 ASSLMGLGQLNYGYT
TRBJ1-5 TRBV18 ASSSQGANADQPQH
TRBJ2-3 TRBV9 ASSDSLAAPTDTQY
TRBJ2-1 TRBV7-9 ASSPAGDEQF
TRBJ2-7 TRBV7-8 ATERGMEQY
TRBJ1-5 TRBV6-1 ASSAGWNQPQH
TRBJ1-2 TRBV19 ASSINTAAYGYT
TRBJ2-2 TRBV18 ASSPGLASDGELF
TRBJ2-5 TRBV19 ASRMTGGAETQY
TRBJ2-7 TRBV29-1 SVEGRTSYEQY
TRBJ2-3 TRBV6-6 ASSPTGGAHTDTQY
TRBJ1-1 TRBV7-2 ASSLAHGPPTEAF
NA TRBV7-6 ASSLGTANEQY
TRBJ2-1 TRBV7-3 ASSSSWDTEQF
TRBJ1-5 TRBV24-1 VTSDNRGPGVNQPQH
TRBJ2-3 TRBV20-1 SVKVPGGTDTQY
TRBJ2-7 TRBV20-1 RANTGTPQY
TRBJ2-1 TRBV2 ASSASWLQGFSL
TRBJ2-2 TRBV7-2 ASSLVESTGELF
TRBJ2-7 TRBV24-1 ATSGAGGYEQY
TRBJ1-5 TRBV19 ASSTTVNSNQPQH
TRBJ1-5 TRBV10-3 AISESGSLNQPQH